This T cell receptor beta chain is from a study of blood T cells in healthy people across ages. Study-wide points: More naive CD4+ cells and higher diversity marked long-lived donors relative to aged donors.

Alongside a J-beta primer mix, a sample-barcoded 5' primer served in a second PCR lasting roughly 6 to 11 cycles. Each TCR beta cDNA got a 12-nucleotide random molecular identifier. Paired-end reads containing CDR3 totaled no fewer than 3 million for each sample. TCRdb analysed the 5' RACE reads with MiXCR anew, one entry per CDR3 protein. In the table there are around 1,500,000 distinct CDR3 sequences, approximately 40% of which are singletons. The donors, aged 6 to 90, were healthy Caucasians from Russia. This clonotype has more than one count but fewer than ten. Its target is not known. V gave up 7 bases and J gave up 3 bases; unmatched junction bases: 15. The CDR3 has 17 amino acids.

The V gene is TRBV12-3 or TRBV12-4, the J gene TRBJ2-3; 8 bases line up with TRBD2. This clonotype was sampled from a woman under 30 in good health. Source material: blood. DNA for the CDR3: TGTGCCAGCACCTCATCCGGGGGGGGTATTAGGACAGATACGCAGTATTTT. Its protein is CASTSSGGGIRTDTQYF.